The entry that follows covers one TCR beta chain sequence. CDR1 and CDR2 (germline): SGHVS, FQNEAQ. The V and J ends lost 4 bases and 0 bases, in that order; junction bases with no gene match: 2. There are 14 residues in the CDR3. This sample was included in a study of control samples from healthy donors and cancer patients. Some clones are missing from TCRdb's copy, which holds only in-frame ones; the method was immunoSEQ multiplex PCR. Here the sample spans about 120,000 clones, roughly 90% being singletons. This chain joins TRBV7-8 and TRBJ2-7; TRBD1 matches at 8 bases. This TCR came from a man aged 45-65 years in good health. What was sequenced was blood. CDR3 bases: TGTGCCAGCAGCTCTACAGGGGGCTCCTACGAGCAGTACTTC. Protein sequence: CASSSTGGSYEQYF. The full variable domain, in which reference TRBV7-8 and TRBJ2-7 provide the parts outside the CDR3, is GAGVSQSPRYKVAKRGQDVALRCDPISGHVSLFWYQQALGQGPEFLTYFQNEAQLDKSGLPSDRFFAERPEGSVSTLKIQRTQQEDSAVYLCASSSTGGSYEQYFGPGTRLTVT.